This TCR beta chain is from a study of blood T cell repertoires in COVID-19. Study in general: COVID-19 samples collected from the United States, Italy and Spain covered acute and convalescent phases.

Authors' methods: Reference gene primers were amplified, and this amplification served to estimate nucleated cell counts. Assay: immunoSEQ multiplex PCR; the TCRdb copy retains only in-frame clones and omits some. V and J calls plus clone size are reproduced from that table; the DNA served to infer D and trimming. This sample carries fewer than 450,000 clones, roughly 87% of them seen once, and the ten largest clones take less than 0.75%. Enrollees, about 18 to 90 years old, lived in 24 US areas. This receptor was taken from a young man who had recovered from COVID-19. Sequenced material: PBMCs or T cells enriched from blood (not recorded which).

DNA for the CDR3: TGTGCCTGGAGTCCCGGGACAGGGCGCTATGGCTACACCTTC. The encoded protein is CAWSPGTGRYGYTF. The genes are TRBV30 and TRBJ1-2, with TRBD1 identical over 9 bases. Germline-derived CDR1 and CDR2 are GTSNPN and SVGIG (reference sequence). V was pared by 2 bases and J by 4 bases, with 5 bases of the junction left unmatched. CDR3 length: 14 amino acids.